The present entry profiles one T cell receptor beta chain with its context. V was pared by 8 bases and J by 0 bases, with 16 bases between. Germline assignment: CDR1 SNHLY and CDR2 FYNNEI. The CDR3 sequence is 16 residues long. These data are taken from a study of T cell changes during pregnancy in multiple sclerosis. TCRdb's copy holds only in-frame clones and misses some; the assay was immunoSEQ multiplex PCR. The data show about 31,000 clones, roughly 87% seen once. This sequence joins TRBV2 and TRBJ2-2; a possible D gene is TRBD1 (5 bases). Here the sequenced sample was CD8+ T cells from peripheral blood mononuclear cells, taken before pregnancy. The receptor was derived from a female donor with multiple sclerosis, enrolled in a pregnancy study. CDR3 protein: CASAESGHSNTGELFF. CDR3 coding DNA: TGTGCCAGCGCGGAGAGTGGACACTCGAACACCGGGGAGCTGTTTTTT.